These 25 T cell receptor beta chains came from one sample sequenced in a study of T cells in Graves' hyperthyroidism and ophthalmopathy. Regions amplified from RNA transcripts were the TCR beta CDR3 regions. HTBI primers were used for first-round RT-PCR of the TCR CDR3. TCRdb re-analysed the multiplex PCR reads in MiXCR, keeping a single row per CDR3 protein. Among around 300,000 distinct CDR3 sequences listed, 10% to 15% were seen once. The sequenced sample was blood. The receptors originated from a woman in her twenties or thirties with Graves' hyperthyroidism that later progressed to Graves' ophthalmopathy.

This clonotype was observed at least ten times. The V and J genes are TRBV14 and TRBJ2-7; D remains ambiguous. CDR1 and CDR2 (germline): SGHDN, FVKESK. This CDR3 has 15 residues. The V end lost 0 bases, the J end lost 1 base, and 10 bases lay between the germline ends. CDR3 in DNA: TGTGCCAGCAGCCAAGAAAAGGGTGGGTCCTACGAGCAGTACTTC. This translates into CASSQEKGGSYEQYF.

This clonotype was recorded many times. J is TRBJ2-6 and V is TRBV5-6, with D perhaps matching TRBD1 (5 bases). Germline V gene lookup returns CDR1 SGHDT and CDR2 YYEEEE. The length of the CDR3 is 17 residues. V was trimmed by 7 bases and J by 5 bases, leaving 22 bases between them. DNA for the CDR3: TGTGCCAGCGCCCTAGGGGTCTTGGTCGCCCGGGCCAACGTCCTGACTTTC. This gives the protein CASALGVLVARANVLTF. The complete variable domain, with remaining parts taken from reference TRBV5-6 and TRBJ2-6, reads DAGVTQSPTHLIKTRGQQVTLRCSPKSGHDTVSWYQQALGQGPQFIFQYYEEEERQRGNFPDRFSGHQFPNYSSELNVNALLLGDSALYLCASALGVLVARANVLTFGAGSRLTVL.

CDR3 region: CASSYRRTGGREFF. CDR3 DNA: TGTGCCAGCAGTTACAGACGGACGGGAGGGAGGGAGTTCTTC. The chain links TRBV6-5 to TRBJ2-1, with TRBD2 identical over 8 bases. Trimming took 2 bases from V and 14 from J; bases not matched to a gene: 11. CDR1 MNHEY and CDR2 SVGAGI come from the germline V gene. The CDR3 has 14 residues.

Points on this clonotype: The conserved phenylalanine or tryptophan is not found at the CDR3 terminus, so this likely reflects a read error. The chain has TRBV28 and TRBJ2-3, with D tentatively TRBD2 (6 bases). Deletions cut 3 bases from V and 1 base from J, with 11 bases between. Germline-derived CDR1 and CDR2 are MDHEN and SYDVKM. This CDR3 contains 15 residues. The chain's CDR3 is CASSFGSLRTDTQYS. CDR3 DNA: TGTGCCAGCAGTTTCGGGAGCCTACGCACAGATACGCAGTATTCT.

The CDR3 nucleotides are TGTGCCAGCAGTTACTCGGGCGGGGGTCAGCCCCAGCATTTT. As protein: CASSYSGGGQPQHF. The gene calls are TRBV6-2 or TRBV6-3 and TRBJ1-5; maybe TRBD1 (5 bases). Germline V lookup: CDR1 MNHEY, CDR2 SVGEGT. The CDR3 loop spans 14 amino acids. V shed 0 bases and J shed 6 bases, with 9 bases lying between them.

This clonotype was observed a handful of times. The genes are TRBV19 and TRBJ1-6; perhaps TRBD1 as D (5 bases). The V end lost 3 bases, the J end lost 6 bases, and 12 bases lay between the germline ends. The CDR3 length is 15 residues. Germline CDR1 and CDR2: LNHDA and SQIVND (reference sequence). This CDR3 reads CASSMSAGGNSPLHF. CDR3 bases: TGTGCCAGTAGTATGTCGGCGGGGGGTAATTCACCCCTCCACTTT.

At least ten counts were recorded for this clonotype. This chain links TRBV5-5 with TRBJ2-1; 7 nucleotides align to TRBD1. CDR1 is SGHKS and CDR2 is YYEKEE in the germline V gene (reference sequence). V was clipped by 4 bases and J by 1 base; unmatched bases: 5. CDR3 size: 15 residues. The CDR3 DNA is TGTGCCAGCAGCCTAACAGGGGAGTCCTACAATGAGCAGTTCTTC. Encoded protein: CASSLTGESYNEQFF. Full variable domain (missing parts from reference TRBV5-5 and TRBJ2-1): DAGVTQSPTHLIKTRGQQVTLRCSPISGHKSVSWYQQVLGQGPQFIFQYYEKEERGRGNFPDRFSARQFPNYSSELNVNALLLGDSALYLCASSLTGESYNEQFFGPGTRLTVL.

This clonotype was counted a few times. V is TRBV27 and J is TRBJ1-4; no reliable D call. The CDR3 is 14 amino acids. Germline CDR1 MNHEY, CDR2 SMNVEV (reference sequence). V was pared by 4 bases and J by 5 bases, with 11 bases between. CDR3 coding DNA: TGTGCCAGCAGTTCCGCCGAGGAAAATGAAAAACTGTTTTTT. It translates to CASSSAEENEKLFF.

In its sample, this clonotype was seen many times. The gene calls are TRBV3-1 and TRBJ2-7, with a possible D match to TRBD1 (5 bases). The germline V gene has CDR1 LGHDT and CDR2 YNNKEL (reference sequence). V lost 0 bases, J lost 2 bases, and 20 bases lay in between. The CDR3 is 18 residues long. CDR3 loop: CASSQESLTDFFPYEQYF. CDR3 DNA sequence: TGTGCCAGCAGCCAAGAGTCTCTGACAGACTTTTTTCCCTACGAGCAGTACTTC.

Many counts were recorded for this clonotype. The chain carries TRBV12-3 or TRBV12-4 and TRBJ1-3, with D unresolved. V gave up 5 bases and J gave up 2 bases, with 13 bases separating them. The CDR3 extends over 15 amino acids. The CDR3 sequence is CASSPTGGTGNTIYF. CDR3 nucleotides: TGTGCCAGCAGTCCCACTGGCGGAACTGGAAACACCATATATTTT.

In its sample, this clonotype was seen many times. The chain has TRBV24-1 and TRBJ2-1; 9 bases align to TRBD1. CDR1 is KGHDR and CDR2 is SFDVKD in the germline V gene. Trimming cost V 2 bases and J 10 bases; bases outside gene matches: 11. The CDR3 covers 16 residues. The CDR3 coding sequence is TGTGCCACCAGTGATTCTGGGACAGGGAGGGGCAGGGAGCAGTTCTTC. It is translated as CATSDSGTGRGREQFF.

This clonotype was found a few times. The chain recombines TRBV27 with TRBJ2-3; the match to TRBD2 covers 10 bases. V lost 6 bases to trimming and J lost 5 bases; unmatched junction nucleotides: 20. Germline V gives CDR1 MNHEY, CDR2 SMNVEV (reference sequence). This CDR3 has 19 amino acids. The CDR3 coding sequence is TGTGCCAGCAGACTAGGGGGCGCAGATGCAGCGGGAGGGATAGATACGCAGTATTTT. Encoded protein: CASRLGGADAAGGIDTQYF.

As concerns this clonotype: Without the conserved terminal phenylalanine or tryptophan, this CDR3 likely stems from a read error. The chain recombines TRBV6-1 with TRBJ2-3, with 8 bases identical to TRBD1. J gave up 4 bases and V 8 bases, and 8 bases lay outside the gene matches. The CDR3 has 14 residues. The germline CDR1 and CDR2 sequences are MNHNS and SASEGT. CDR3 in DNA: TGTGCCAGCGGAAGGACAGGGTCGTCAGATACGCAGTATTCT. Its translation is CASGRTGSSDTQYS.

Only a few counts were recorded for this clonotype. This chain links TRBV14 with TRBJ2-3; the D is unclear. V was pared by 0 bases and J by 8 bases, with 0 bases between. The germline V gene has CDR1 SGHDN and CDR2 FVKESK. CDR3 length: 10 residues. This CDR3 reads CASSQDTQYF. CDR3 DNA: TGTGCCAGCAGCCAAGATACGCAGTATTTT.

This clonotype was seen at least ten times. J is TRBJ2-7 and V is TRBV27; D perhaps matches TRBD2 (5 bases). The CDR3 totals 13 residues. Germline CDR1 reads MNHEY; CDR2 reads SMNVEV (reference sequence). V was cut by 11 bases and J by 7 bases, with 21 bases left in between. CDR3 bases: TGTGCCTCCCGACAAGGACTCCTGCGGGAGCAGTACTTC. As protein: CASRQGLLREQYF.

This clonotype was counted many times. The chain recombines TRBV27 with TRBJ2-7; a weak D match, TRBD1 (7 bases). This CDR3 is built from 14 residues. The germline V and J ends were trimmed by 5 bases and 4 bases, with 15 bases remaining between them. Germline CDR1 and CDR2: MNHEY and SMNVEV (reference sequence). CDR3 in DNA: TGTGCCAGCAGTGGAGGGGGCCATGGGTACGAGCAGTACTTC. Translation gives CASSGGGHGYEQYF.

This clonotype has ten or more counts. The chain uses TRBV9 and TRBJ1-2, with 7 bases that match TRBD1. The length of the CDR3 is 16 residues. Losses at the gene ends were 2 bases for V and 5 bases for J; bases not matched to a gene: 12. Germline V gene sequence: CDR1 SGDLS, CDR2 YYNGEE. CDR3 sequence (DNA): TGTGCCAGCAGCGTCACAGGGGCCCAGCCGCTTTATGGCTACACCTTC. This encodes CASSVTGAQPLYGYTF.

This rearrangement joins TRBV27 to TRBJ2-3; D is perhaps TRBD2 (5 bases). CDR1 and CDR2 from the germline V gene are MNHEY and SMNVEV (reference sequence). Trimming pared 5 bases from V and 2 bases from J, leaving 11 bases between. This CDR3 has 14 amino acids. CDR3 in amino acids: CASSAGLLTDTQYF. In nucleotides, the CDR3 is TGTGCCAGCAGTGCCGGACTCCTCACAGATACGCAGTATTTT.

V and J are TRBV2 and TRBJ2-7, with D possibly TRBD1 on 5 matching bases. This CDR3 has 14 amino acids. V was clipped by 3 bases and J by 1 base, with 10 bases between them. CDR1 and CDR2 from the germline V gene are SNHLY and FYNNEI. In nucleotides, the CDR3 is TGTGCCAGCAGTGATCGGACATCATCCTACGAGCAGTACTTC. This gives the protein CASSDRTSSYEQYF.

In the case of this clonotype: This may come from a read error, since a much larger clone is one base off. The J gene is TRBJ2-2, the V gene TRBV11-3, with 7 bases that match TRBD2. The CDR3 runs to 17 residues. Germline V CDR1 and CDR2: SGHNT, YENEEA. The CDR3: CTSSPPATGGGTGELFF. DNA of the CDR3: TGTACCAGCAGCCCCCCCGCGACGGGAGGCGGGACCGGGGAGCTGTTTTTT.

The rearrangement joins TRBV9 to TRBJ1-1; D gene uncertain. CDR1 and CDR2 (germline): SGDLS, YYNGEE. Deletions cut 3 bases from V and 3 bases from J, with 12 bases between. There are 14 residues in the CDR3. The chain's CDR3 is CASSEFGSDTEAFF. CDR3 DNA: TGTGCCAGCAGCGAATTCGGTTCCGACACTGAAGCTTTCTTT. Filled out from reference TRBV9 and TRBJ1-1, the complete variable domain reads DSGVTQTPKHLITATGQRVTLRCSPRSGDLSVYWYQQSLDQGLQFLIQYYNGEERAKGNILERFSAQQFPDLHSELNLSSLELGDSALYFCASSEFGSDTEAFFGQGTRLTVV.

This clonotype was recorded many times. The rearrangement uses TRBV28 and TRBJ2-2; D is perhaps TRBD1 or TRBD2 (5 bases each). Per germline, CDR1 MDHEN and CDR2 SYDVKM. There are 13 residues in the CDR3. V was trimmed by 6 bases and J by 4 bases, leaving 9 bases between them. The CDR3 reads CASSWGSTGELFF. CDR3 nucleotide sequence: TGTGCCAGCAGCTGGGGGAGCACCGGGGAGCTGTTTTTT.

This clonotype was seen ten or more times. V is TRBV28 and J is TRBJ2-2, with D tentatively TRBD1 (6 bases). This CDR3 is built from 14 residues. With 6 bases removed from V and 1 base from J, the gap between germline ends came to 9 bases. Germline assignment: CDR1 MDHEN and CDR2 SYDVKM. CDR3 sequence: CASSRQENTGELFF. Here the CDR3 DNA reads TGTGCCAGCAGCCGACAGGAGAACACCGGGGAGCTGTTTTTT. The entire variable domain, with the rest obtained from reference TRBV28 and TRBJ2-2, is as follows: DVKVTQSSRYLVKRTGEKVFLECVQDMDHENMFWYRQDPGLGLRLIYFSYDVKMKEKGDIPEGYSVSREKKERFSLILESASTNQTSMYLCASSRQENTGELFFGEGSRLTVL.

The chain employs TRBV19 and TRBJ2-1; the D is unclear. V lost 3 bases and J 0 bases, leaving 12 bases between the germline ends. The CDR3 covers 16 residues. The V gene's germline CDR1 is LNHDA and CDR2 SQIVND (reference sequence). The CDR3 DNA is TGTGCCAGTAGTATCGAACACTTCTCCTCCTACAATGAGCAGTTCTTC. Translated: CASSIEHFSSYNEQFF.

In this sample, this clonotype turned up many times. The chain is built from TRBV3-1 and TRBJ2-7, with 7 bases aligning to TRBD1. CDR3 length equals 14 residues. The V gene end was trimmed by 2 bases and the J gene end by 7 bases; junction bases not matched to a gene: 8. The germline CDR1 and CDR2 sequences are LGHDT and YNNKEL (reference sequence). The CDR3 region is CASSQWTGITEQYF. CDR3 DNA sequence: TGTGCCAGCAGCCAATGGACAGGCATAACGGAGCAGTACTTC.